This T cell receptor beta chain stems from a study of technical replicates of blood from a few donors. Produced via immunoSEQ multiplex PCR; TCRdb's table is partial and in-frame only. Of 80,000 to 100,000 clones listed, about 96% are singletons. The CDR3 sequence is 12 residues long. Material for sequencing was T cells isolated from PBMCs. The rearrangement links TRBV12-2 to TRBJ1-1. TRBV12-2 counts as a pseudogene. This TCR derives from a human donor in good health. This CDR3 reads CASRREGTEAFF. CDR3 in DNA: TGTGCAAGTCGGCGAGAGGGCACTGAAGCTTTCTTT.